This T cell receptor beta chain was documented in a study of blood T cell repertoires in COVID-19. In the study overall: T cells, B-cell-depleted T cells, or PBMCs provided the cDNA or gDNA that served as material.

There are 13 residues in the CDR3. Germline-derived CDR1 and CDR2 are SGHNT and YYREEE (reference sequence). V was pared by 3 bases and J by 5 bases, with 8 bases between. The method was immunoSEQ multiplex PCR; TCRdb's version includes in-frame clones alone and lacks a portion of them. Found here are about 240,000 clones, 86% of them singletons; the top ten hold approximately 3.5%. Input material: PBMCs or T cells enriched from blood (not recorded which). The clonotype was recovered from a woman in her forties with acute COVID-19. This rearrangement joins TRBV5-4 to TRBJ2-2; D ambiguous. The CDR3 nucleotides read TGTGCCAGCAGCTCCCAGACTACCGGGGAGCTGTTTTTT. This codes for CASSSQTTGELFF.